The rows below give T cell receptor beta chains drawn from one sample of a study of cytomegalovirus exposure and HLA in healthy donors. Sequencing used immunoSEQ multiplex PCR; TCRdb keeps in-frame clones, though not all of them. Here the sample table reports some 120,000 clones. The sequencing input was PBMCs. The receptors originated from a man in his forties in good health and CMV-seropositive. Each CDR3 is given with its conserved first and last residue. D genes are given only for firm matches.

TRBV7-3	TRBJ2-7	-	CASSLLSGYEQYF	TGTGCCAGCAGCTTACTGAGCGGATACGAGCAGTACTTC
TRBV11-1	TRBJ2-2	TRBD2	CASSLGTSGSTDTGELFF	TGTGCCAGCAGCTTAGGGACTAGCGGGAGCACGGACACCGGGGAGCTGTTTTTT
TRBV5-1	TRBJ2-2	TRBD2	CASSLFRLAGANGELFF	TGCGCCAGCAGCTTGTTTCGACTAGCGGGAGCTAACGGGGAGCTGTTTTTT
TRBV5-4	TRBJ2-3	-	CASSQGQSTDTQYF	TGTGCCAGCAGCCAAGGACAGTCCACAGATACGCAGTATTTT
TRBV5-1	TRBJ2-1	TRBD2	CASSSSGTYNEQFF	TGCGCCAGCAGCTCTAGCGGCACTTACAATGAGCAGTTCTTC
TRBV6-6	TRBJ2-7	TRBD2	CASSYSGLADHEQYF	TGTGCCAGCAGTTACTCGGGACTAGCGGACCACGAGCAGTACTTC
TRBV15	TRBJ2-7	-	CATSSWTAYEQYF	TGTGCCACCAGCAGCTGGACTGCCTACGAGCAGTACTTC
TRBV7-9	TRBJ2-7	TRBD2	CASSRLAGGGYEQYF	TGTGCCAGCAGCCGACTAGCGGGAGGAGGATACGAGCAGTACTTC
TRBV9	TRBJ1-1	-	CASSGVAAGDTEAFF	TGTGCCAGCAGCGGTGTAGCCGCGGGGGACACTGAAGCTTTCTTT
TRBV5-1	TRBJ1-4	-	CASGREGNSEKLFF	TGCGCCTCCGGGAGGGAGGGGAATAGTGAAAAACTGTTTTTT
TRBV28	TRBJ1-1	TRBD1	CASSRTGGTEAFF	TGTGCCAGCAGTCGGACAGGGGGCACTGAAGCTTTCTTT
TRBV7-8	TRBJ2-5	TRBD2	CASSSTGGQETQYF	TGTGCCAGCAGCTCCACGGGGGGGCAAGAGACCCAGTACTTC
TRBV4-1	TRBJ2-2	TRBD2	CASSSERGGLARNTGELFF	TGCGCCAGCAGCTCCGAACGGGGGGGACTAGCGCGGAACACCGGGGAGCTGTTTTTT
TRBV2	TRBJ2-5	-	CASSDSATRQETQYF	TGTGCCAGCAGTGATAGTGCTACCCGACAAGAGACCCAGTACTTC
TRBV5-1	TRBJ2-7	-	CASSPTDSRYYEQYF	TGCGCCAGCAGCCCTACGGACAGTCGCTACTACGAGCAGTACTTC
TRBV20-1	TRBJ2-7	-	CSARKSYEQYF	TGCAGTGCCAGGAAAAGTTACGAGCAGTACTTC
TRBV29-1	TRBJ1-2	-	CSVEDQGSYGYTF	TGCAGCGTTGAAGATCAGGGATCCTATGGCTACACCTTC
TRBV9	TRBJ2-5	-	CASSVGVGWRETQYF	TGTGCCAGCAGCGTAGGTGTAGGGTGGAGGGAGACCCAGTACTTC
TRBV30	TRBJ1-2	TRBD1	CAWSVDRALFGYTF	TGTGCCTGGAGTGTGGACAGGGCTCTCTTTGGCTACACCTTC
TRBV19	TRBJ1-5	TRBD1	CASSQGQGGNQPQHF	TGTGCCAGTAGTCAGGGACAGGGGGGCAATCAGCCCCAGCATTTT
TRBV11-2	TRBJ2-3	TRBD2	CASSLDLGLAGVSTDTQYF	TGTGCCAGCAGCTTAGATCTTGGACTAGCGGGAGTGAGCACAGATACGCAGTATTTT
TRBV28	TRBJ1-4	-	CATAPGREEYEKLFF	TGTGCCACCGCGCCTGGGCGGGAAGAATATGAAAAACTGTTTTTT
TRBV5-6	TRBJ2-7	TRBD1	CASRNKGLRDSSYEQYF	TGTGCCAGCAGAAATAAAGGCCTTCGGGACAGCTCCTACGAGCAGTACTTC
TRBV5-1	TRBJ2-3	TRBD1	CATTTGGRTDTQYF	TGCGCCACCACGACAGGGGGCAGAACAGATACGCAGTATTTT
TRBV7-8	TRBJ1-5	-	CASSLLGTGQPQHF	TGTGCCAGCAGCTTATTGGGTACGGGTCAGCCCCAGCATTTT
TRBV9	TRBJ2-1	TRBD2	CASSVHISGRMTNEQFF	TGTGCCAGCAGCGTTCATATAAGCGGGAGGATGACCAATGAGCAGTTCTTC
TRBV25-1	TRBJ1-1	TRBD1	CASSQTGGTEAFF	TGTGCCAGCAGCCAGACAGGGGGCACTGAAGCTTTCTTT
TRBV29-1	TRBJ2-1	-	CSVRTTSYNEQFF	TGCAGCGTTAGGACTACCTCCTACAATGAGCAGTTCTTC
TRBV5-6	TRBJ2-3	-	CASSSLSPDTQYF	TGTGCCAGCAGCTCCCTAAGCCCAGATACGCAGTATTTT
TRBV7-2	TRBJ2-7	TRBD1	CASRPNRGYEQYF	TGTGCCAGCAGGCCCAACAGGGGCTACGAGCAGTACTTC
TRBV30	TRBJ2-5	-	CAWSPPDRQVGTQYF	TGTGCCTGGAGTCCCCCTGACAGGCAAGTCGGGACCCAGTACTTC
TRBV9	TRBJ2-7	TRBD1	CASSEGTGDHEQYF	TGTGCCAGCAGCGAGGGGACAGGGGACCACGAGCAGTACTTC